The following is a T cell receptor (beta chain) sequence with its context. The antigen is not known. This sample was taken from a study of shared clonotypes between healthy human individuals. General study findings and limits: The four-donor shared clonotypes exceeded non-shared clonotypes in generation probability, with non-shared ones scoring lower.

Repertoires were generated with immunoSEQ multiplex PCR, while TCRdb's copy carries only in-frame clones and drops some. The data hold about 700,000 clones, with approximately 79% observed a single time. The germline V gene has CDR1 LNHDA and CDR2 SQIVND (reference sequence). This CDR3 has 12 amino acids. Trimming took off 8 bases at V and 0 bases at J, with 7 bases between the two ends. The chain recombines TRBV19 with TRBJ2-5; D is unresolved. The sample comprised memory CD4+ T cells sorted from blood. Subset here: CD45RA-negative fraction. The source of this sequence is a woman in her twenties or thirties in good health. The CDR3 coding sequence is TGTGCCAGTTCTGAAAACCAAGAGACCCAGTACTTC. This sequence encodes CASSENQETQYF.